In its sample, the clone carrying this TCR beta chain was seen once. The sequenced template was cDNA made from the entire isolated RNA. The table came from immunoSEQ multiplex PCR; TCRdb's copy has only in-frame clones and leaves some out. The repertoire holds approximately 120,000 clones, with 40% as singletons. The authors sorted CD4+ naive, central memory, regulatory and stem cell-like memory cells via CD45RO/CCR7/CD25/CD127/CD95/CD27. Purity (above 95%) was reached by all sorted populations. This record comes from a study of beta chain features in type 1 diabetes. Looked up from germline, CDR1 is KGHSH and CDR2 is LQKENI. The ends lost 0 bases at V and 6 bases at J; junction bases unmatched: 5. This CDR3 comprises 14 residues.

The sequenced material came from stem cell memory CD4+ T cells from blood. The clonotype originates from a woman aged 18 to 35 in good health. V usage is TRBV18 and J usage is TRBJ2-7, with TRBD1 matching 7 bases. CDR3 DNA: TGTGCCAGCTCACCACCGACAGGGACAAGCGAGCAGTACTTC. It encodes CASSPPTGTSEQYF.